These 31 T cell receptor beta chains came from one sample sequenced in a study of cytomegalovirus exposure and HLA in healthy donors. Primers: 60 Vbeta forward and 13 Jbeta reverse. This table comes from immunoSEQ multiplex PCR, and its TCRdb copy is limited to in-frame clones, with some not included. The sample records 95,000 to 100,000 clones, approximately 89% being singletons. The sequenced material came from PBMCs. These receptor sequences come from a man aged 25 to 45 in good health and CMV-seronegative.

The genes are TRBV7-9 and TRBJ2-1, with D maybe TRBD2 (5 bases). This CDR3 has 18 residues. V lost 4 bases and J 6 bases, leaving 25 bases between the germline ends. Germline loops: CDR1 SEHNR, CDR2 FQNEAQ (reference sequence). The CDR3 DNA reads TGTGCCAGCAGCTCGCCAAAACGGGGAGTAGGCTCCGCCAATGAGCAGTTCTTC. Translated, it gives CASSSPKRGVGSANEQFF.

The chain employs TRBV7-2 and TRBJ2-7, with D uncertain. Trimming removed 4 bases from V and 1 base from J, with 5 bases in between. CDR1 and CDR2 from the germline V gene are SGHTA and FQGNSA. The CDR3 has 12 residues. CDR3 DNA: TGTGCCAGCAGCTCCAATTCCTACGAGCAGTACTTC. Translation gives CASSSNSYEQYF.

The rearrangement joins TRBV28 to TRBJ2-7; the D is unclear. The CDR3 length is 11 residues. Germline CDR1 is MDHEN and CDR2 is SYDVKM. Trimming removed 7 bases from V and 1 base from J, with 5 bases in between. The CDR3 DNA follows: TGTGCCAGCACAGGTTCCTACGAGCAGTACTTC. This codes for CASTGSYEQYF.

The chain carries TRBV5-6 and TRBJ2-3, with 7 bases fitting TRBD1. J lost 2 bases, V lost 0 bases, and 6 bases had no gene match. The CDR3 spans 16 residues. From germline, CDR1 is SGHDT and CDR2 YYEEEE. The CDR3 region is CASSLGQGYFTDTQYF. CDR3 in DNA: TGTGCCAGCAGCTTGGGACAGGGTTATTTCACAGATACGCAGTATTTT.

The chain is built from TRBV5-6 and TRBJ2-5; TRBD1 matches at 8 bases. The trim removed 4 bases at V and 4 bases at J, leaving 12 bases unmatched. The CDR3 loop spans 16 amino acids. Germline V gene data show CDR1 as SGHDT and CDR2 as YYEEEE. CDR3 sequence reads: CASSRSRQGARETQYF. CDR3 bases: TGTGCCAGCAGCCGCTCTCGGCAGGGGGCGAGAGAGACCCAGTACTTC.

This clone was recorded a few times. This chain uses TRBV11-3 with TRBJ2-5, with 9 positions matching TRBD1. After removal of 1 base from V and 5 bases from J, the junction contained 11 bases not matched to a gene. Per the germline V gene, CDR1 is SGHNT and CDR2 is YENEEA. The CDR3 runs to 17 residues. The chain's CDR3 is CASSLGAGTGFKETQYF. Written as DNA, the CDR3 is TGTGCCAGCAGCTTAGGGGCCGGGACAGGGTTTAAGGAGACCCAGTACTTC.

The V call is TRBV11-2, the J call TRBJ2-5; D is ambiguous. The CDR3 has 12 residues. Germline assignment: CDR1 SGHAT and CDR2 FQNNGV. With 2 bases removed from V and 7 bases from J, the gap between germline ends came to 8 bases. The CDR3 nucleotides are TGTGCCAGCAGCTTAAGCCTCGGGACCCAGTACTTC. Encoded protein: CASSLSLGTQYF.

This chain links TRBV27 with TRBJ2-1, with 9 bases aligning to TRBD1. The germline CDR1 and CDR2 sequences are MNHEY and SMNVEV (reference sequence). J was trimmed by 10 bases and V by 7 bases; bases with no gene match: 8. The CDR3 is 13 residues long. The CDR3 bases are TGTGCCAGCAAACTGGACAGGGGATTAGAGCAGTTCTTC. Translation: CASKLDRGLEQFF.

The chain joins TRBV2 to TRBJ1-6; no firm D call. Germline CDR1 reads SNHLY; CDR2 reads FYNNEI. V lost 3 bases and J lost 5, with 14 bases in between. This CDR3 contains 16 residues. The DNA for the CDR3 is TGTGCCAGCAGTGATATGAGAATAAAGAATAATTCACCCCTCCACTTT. Its protein product is CASSDMRIKNNSPLHF.

The genes are TRBV5-4 and TRBJ2-7; the match to TRBD1 covers 7 bases. After removal of 4 bases from V and 6 bases from J, the junction contained 10 bases not matched to a gene. This CDR3 is 14 amino acids long. Germline V CDR1 and CDR2: SGHNT, YYREEE (reference sequence). In nucleotides, the CDR3 is TGTGCCAGCAGCCCCAGCCCCCGGGACAGCGAGCAGTACTTC. Its protein product is CASSPSPRDSEQYF. The full variable domain, with the rest looked up from reference TRBV5-4 and TRBJ2-7, is ETGVTQSPTHLIKTRGQQVTLRCSSQSGHNTVSWYQQALGQGPQFIFQYYREEENGRGNFPPRFSGLQFPNYSSELNVNALELDDSALYLCASSPSPRDSEQYFGPGTRLTVT.

This sequence joins TRBV9 and TRBJ2-2; 11 nucleotides agree with TRBD1. This CDR3 spans 18 amino acids. Germline V gene sequence: CDR1 SGDLS, CDR2 YYNGEE. Losses at the gene ends were 1 base for V and 6 bases for J; bases not matched to a gene: 11. In DNA form, the CDR3 reads TGTGCCAGCAGCGTAACTGGTTTGGGACAGGGGGGTCCCGGGGAGCTGTTTTTT. It translates to CASSVTGLGQGGPGELFF.

The V and J genes are TRBV19 and TRBJ1-5, with D unresolved. This CDR3 has 15 amino acids. From germline, CDR1 is LNHDA and CDR2 SQIVND (reference sequence). V lost 2 bases and J lost 2, with 10 bases in between. The CDR3, as DNA: TGTGCCAGTAGTATATCGAGGTTTGGCAATCAGCCCCAGCATTTT. It translates to CASSISRFGNQPQHF.

V usage is TRBV28 and J usage is TRBJ2-7; D may be TRBD1 (5 bases). The V end was cut by 0 bases, the J end by 0 bases, with 6 bases between. There are 14 residues in the CDR3. Germline V CDR1 and CDR2: MDHEN, SYDVKM. CDR3 protein: CASSLWDTSYEQYF. The CDR3 bases are TGTGCCAGCAGTTTATGGGACACCTCCTACGAGCAGTACTTC.

This clone was seen a handful of times. V gene TRBV7-6 combines with J gene TRBJ2-2; D is perhaps TRBD1 (5 bases). From germline, CDR1 is SGHVS and CDR2 FNYEAQ. V was pared by 5 bases and J by 6 bases, with 10 bases between. This CDR3 spans 13 amino acids. CDR3 sequence (DNA): TGTGCCAGCAGCCTGTCAGGGTCCGGGGAGCTGTTTTTT. Its translation is CASSLSGSGELFF.

This clone was counted between two and nine times. The chain has TRBV11-3 and TRBJ2-7, with 7 nucleotides matching TRBD2. J gave up 5 bases and V 1 base, and 8 bases lay outside the gene matches. This CDR3 is 15 amino acids long. CDR1 and CDR2 from the germline V gene are SGHNT and YENEEA. Here the CDR3 reads CASSLGGTNFHEQYF. CDR3 nucleotides: TGTGCCAGCAGCTTAGGGGGGACTAATTTTCACGAGCAGTACTTC.

This chain connects TRBV19 to TRBJ1-1; TRBD1 agrees at 7 bases. Germline CDR1 LNHDA, CDR2 SQIVND (reference sequence). CDR3 length equals 12 residues. With 3 bases clipped from V and 8 bases from J, the junction kept 3 bases outside the gene matches. CDR3 loop: CASSIGRGEAFF. The DNA for the CDR3 is TGTGCCAGTAGTATTGGCAGGGGGGAAGCTTTCTTT.

This rearrangement joins TRBV5-4 to TRBJ2-1; 11 bases agree with TRBD2. V shed 3 bases, J shed 6 bases, and the junction held 5 bases outside the gene matches. CDR1 is SGHNT and CDR2 is YYREEE in the germline V gene (reference sequence). The CDR3 consists of 15 residues. The CDR3 nucleotides read TGTGCCAGCAGCTCCGGGACTAGCGGACGCAATGAGCAGTTCTTC. Translated, it gives CASSSGTSGRNEQFF.

The chain uses TRBV14 and TRBJ1-2; no definite D call. With 0 bases removed from V and 4 bases from J, the gap between germline ends came to 12 bases. CDR1 and CDR2 from the germline V gene are SGHDN and FVKESK. This CDR3 has 15 amino acids. This CDR3 is CASSQDQAGFYGYTF. The CDR3 DNA is TGTGCCAGCAGCCAAGATCAAGCGGGGTTCTATGGCTACACCTTC. Drawing the rest from reference TRBV14 and TRBJ1-2, the complete variable domain is EAGVTQFPSHSVIEKGQTVTLRCDPISGHDNLYWYRRVMGKEIKFLLHFVKESKQDESGMPNNRFLAERTGGTYSTLKVQPAELEDSGVYFCASSQDQAGFYGYTFGSGTRLTVV.

The chain joins TRBV6-5 to TRBJ2-1; TRBD1 is a possible D gene (5 bases). This CDR3 has 13 residues. In germline, CDR1 is MNHEY, CDR2 SVGAGI. V was cut by 4 bases and J by 7 bases, with 11 bases left in between. For the CDR3, the DNA is TGTGCCAGCAGTTCATCTCAGGGTAATGAGCAGTTCTTC. This encodes CASSSSQGNEQFF.

The rearrangement uses TRBV28 and TRBJ1-2; TRBD1 agrees at 7 bases. After removal of 8 bases from V and 3 bases from J, the junction contained 15 bases not matched to a gene. The CDR3 is 16 residues long. Germline values: CDR1 MDHEN, CDR2 SYDVKM. The DNA for the CDR3 is TGTGCCAGCTGGATACCGACAGGGTTCGAGGACTATGGCTACACCTTC. Its translation: CASWIPTGFEDYGYTF.

This clone appeared once. V usage is TRBV11-2 and J usage is TRBJ1-2; D uncertain. Germline V gene lookup returns CDR1 SGHAT and CDR2 FQNNGV. V lost 4 bases and J 8 bases, leaving 14 bases between the germline ends. The CDR3 contains 13 residues. The CDR3 DNA reads TGTGCCAGCAGCTCCATTGCGGTGCGGGGCTACACCTTC. Its protein product is CASSSIAVRGYTF.

This clone came up once. The chain recombines TRBV7-9 with TRBJ2-4; 7 nucleotides align to TRBD1. The CDR3 has 17 amino acids. Losses at the gene ends were 5 bases for V and 1 base for J; bases not matched to a gene: 11. Germline V lookup: CDR1 SEHNR, CDR2 FQNEAQ (reference sequence). In nucleotides, the CDR3 is TGTGCCAGCAGCCTCCTCACAGGGGCTCCGGCCAAAAACATTCAGTACTTC. Translated, it gives CASSLLTGAPAKNIQYF.

This chain joins TRBV5-6 and TRBJ1-3, with D unclear. Looked up from germline, CDR1 is SGHDT and CDR2 is YYEEEE. CDR3 length: 16 residues. Trimming cost V 0 bases and J 0 bases, with 10 bases left between them. CDR3 DNA sequence: TGTGCCAGCAGCTTGGCCGCCGGTTTCTCTGGAAACACCATATATTTT. Translation: CASSLAAGFSGNTIYF.

This sequence joins TRBV10-3 and TRBJ2-7; TRBD1 agrees at 8 bases. The better agreement between TRBJ2-5 and the DNA end casts doubt on the J call. Germline CDR1 reads ENHRY; CDR2 reads SYGVKD. The CDR3 contains 15 residues. CDR3 nucleotide sequence: TGTGCCATCAGTGAAAGGCAGGGGGCTGGAGAGACCCAGTACTTC. It translates to CAISERQGAGETQYF.

CDR3 nucleotide sequence: TGTGCCAGCAGCGGAGGGAGGGCGGGAGGTTATAGAGATACGCAGTATTTT. Translated: CASSGGRAGGYRDTQYF. The rearrangement joins TRBV9 to TRBJ2-3; 8 nucleotides line up with TRBD2. CDR1 is SGDLS and CDR2 is YYNGEE in the germline V gene. This CDR3 spans 17 amino acids. V lost 3 bases and J lost 5; bases outside the gene matches: 14.

The rearrangement uses TRBV7-9 and TRBJ2-1; 8 positions match TRBD1. V was pared by 8 bases and J by 1 base, with 10 bases of the junction left unmatched. The V gene's germline CDR1 is SEHNR and CDR2 FQNEAQ (reference sequence). The CDR3 runs to 16 residues. In nucleotides, the CDR3 is TGTGCCAGCCACACAGGGGGAGTAGAGTCCTACAATGAGCAGTTCTTC. This codes for CASHTGGVESYNEQFF.

This clone has a handful of counts. The chain is built from TRBV21-1 and TRBJ2-1; the listed D gene, TRBD2, was not tested against the DNA. TRBV21-1 is marked as a pseudogene. The CDR3 runs to 14 residues. The chain's CDR3 is CASLDCGSYNEQFF. Here the CDR3 DNA reads TGTGCCAGCCTCGACTGTGGCTCCTACAATGAGCAGTTCTTC.

This clone was recorded once. In nucleotides, the CDR3 is TGTGCCTGGAGGCCGGGACAGGGAGCCAGTAATGAAAAACTGTTTTTT. This gives the protein CAWRPGQGASNEKLFF. V gene TRBV30 combines with J gene TRBJ1-4, with TRBD1 identical over 9 bases. V was pared by 3 bases and J by 4 bases, with 9 bases of the junction left unmatched. The germline V gene has CDR1 GTSNPN and CDR2 SVGIG (reference sequence). The CDR3 is 16 residues long.

This chain joins TRBV5-4 and TRBJ2-1; weak D call: TRBD2 (7 bases). Trimming removed 4 bases at V and 1 base at J, with 15 bases between. The CDR3 runs to 16 residues. Germline assignment: CDR1 SGHNT and CDR2 YYREEE (reference sequence). The CDR3 sequence: CASSIPGGVSYNEQFF. The CDR3 DNA reads TGTGCCAGCAGCATCCCGGGGGGCGTTTCCTACAATGAGCAGTTCTTC.

The table lists this clone with a few counts. The chain carries TRBV4-2 and TRBJ2-1; TRBD2 is a possible D gene (5 bases). The CDR3 has 15 residues. CDR1 and CDR2 (germline): LGHNA, YNFKEQ. The germline V and J ends were trimmed by 0 bases and 3 bases, with 9 bases remaining between them. In nucleotides, the CDR3 is TGTGCCAGCAGCCAAGATCGGGATAACTACAATGAGCAGTTCTTC. Protein sequence: CASSQDRDNYNEQFF.

This clone came up once. The V and J genes are TRBV4-1 and TRBJ2-1; TRBD2 matches at 9 bases. The CDR3 has 16 residues. Germline V gene sequence: CDR1 MGHRA, CDR2 YSYEKL. V trimming: 4 bases; J trimming: 4 bases; junction bases outside the gene matches: 8. The chain's CDR3 is CASSPRGGREYNEQFF. The CDR3 bases are TGCGCCAGCAGCCCACGGGGCGGGAGGGAATACAATGAGCAGTTCTTC.